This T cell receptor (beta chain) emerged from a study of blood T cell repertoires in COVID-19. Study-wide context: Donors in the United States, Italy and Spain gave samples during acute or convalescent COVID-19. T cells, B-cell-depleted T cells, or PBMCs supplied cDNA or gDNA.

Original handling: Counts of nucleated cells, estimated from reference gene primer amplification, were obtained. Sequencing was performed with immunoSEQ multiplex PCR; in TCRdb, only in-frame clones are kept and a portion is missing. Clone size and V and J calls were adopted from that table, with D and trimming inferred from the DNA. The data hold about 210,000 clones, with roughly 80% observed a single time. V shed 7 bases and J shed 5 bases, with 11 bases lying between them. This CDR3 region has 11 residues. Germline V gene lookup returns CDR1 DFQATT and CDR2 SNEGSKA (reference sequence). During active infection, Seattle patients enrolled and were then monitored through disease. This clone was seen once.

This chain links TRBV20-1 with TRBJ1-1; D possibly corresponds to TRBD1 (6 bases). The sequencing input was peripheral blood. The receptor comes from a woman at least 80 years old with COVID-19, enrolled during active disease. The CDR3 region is CSGHRVTEAFF. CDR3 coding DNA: TGCAGTGGACACAGGGTGACTGAAGCTTTCTTT.